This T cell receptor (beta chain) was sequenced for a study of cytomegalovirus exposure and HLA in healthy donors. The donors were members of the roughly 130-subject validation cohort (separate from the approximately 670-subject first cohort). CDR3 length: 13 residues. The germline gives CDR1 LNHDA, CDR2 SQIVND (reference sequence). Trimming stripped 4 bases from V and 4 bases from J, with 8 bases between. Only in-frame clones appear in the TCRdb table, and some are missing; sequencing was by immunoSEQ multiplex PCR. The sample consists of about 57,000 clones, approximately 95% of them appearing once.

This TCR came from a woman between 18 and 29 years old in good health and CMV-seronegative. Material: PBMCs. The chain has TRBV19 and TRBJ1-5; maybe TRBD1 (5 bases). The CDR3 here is CASSKGPNQPQHF. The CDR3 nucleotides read TGTGCCAGTAGTAAGGGGCCAAATCAGCCCCAGCATTTT.